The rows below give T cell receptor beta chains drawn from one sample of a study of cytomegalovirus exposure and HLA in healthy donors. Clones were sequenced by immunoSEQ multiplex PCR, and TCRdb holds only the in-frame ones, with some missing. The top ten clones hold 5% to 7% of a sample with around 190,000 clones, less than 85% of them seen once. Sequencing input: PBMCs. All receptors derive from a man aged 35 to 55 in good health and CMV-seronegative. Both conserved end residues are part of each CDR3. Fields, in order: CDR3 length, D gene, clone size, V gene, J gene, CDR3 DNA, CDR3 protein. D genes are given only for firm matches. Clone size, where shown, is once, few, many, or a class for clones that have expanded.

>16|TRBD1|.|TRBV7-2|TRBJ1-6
TGTGCCAGCAGGTGGGGACAGGGATCTGGTAGTTCACCCCTCCACTTT
CASRWGQGSGSSPLHF
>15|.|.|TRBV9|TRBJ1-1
TGTGCCAGCAGCCTCACCAGCCAGGGGAACACTGAAGCTTTCTTT
CASSLTSQGNTEAFF
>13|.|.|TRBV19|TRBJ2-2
TGTGCCAGCTCCATAGACAGTCAGGGGGAGCTGTTTTTT
CASSIDSQGELFF
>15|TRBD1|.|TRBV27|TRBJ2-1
TGTGCCAGCAGTTTATCGGGGACAGCAGGCAATGAGCAGTTCTTC
CASSLSGTAGNEQFF
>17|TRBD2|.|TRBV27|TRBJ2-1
TGTGCCAGCAGTTTAAAGTTTGCGGGAGGAGTGGTTAATGAGCAGTTCTTC
CASSLKFAGGVVNEQFF
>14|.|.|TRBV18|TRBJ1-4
TGTGCCAGCTCACCACCATCCGGGAATGAAAAACTGTTTTTT
CASSPPSGNEKLFF
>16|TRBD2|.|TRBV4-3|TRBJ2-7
TGCGCCAGCAGCCAAGAGCTAGCGGGAGGACCCTACGAGCAGTACTTC
CASSQELAGGPYEQYF
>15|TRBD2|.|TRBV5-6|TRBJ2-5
TGTGCCAGCACCTGGGGTGGGAGGGTCCAAGAGACCCAGTACTTC
CASTWGGRVQETQYF
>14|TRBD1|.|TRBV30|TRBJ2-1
TGTGCCTCCTCTACAGGGGGCCTTAACAATGAGCAGTTCTTC
CASSTGGLNNEQFF
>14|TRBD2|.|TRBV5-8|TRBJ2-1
TGTGCCAGCAGCCCCCCGGGGGGGGTCTTTGAGCAGTTCTTC
CASSPPGGVFEQFF
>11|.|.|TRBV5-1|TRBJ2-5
TGCGCCAGCAATTCGGAAGAGACCCAGTACTTC
CASNSEETQYF
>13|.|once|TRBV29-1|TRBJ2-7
TGCAGCGTTAGGGAGACCAGCTCCTACGAGCAGTACTTC
CSVRETSSYEQYF
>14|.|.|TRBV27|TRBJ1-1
TGTGCCAGCAAGTCTTGGGGGCTCGGCACTGAAGCTTTCTTT
CASKSWGLGTEAFF
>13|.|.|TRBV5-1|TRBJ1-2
TGCGCCAGCAGCAACTCCTTCCGGGATGGCTACACCTTC
CASSNSFRDGYTF
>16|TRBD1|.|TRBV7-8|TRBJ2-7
TGTGCCAGCAGCACCACCTCAGGGGGCGGGTCCTACGAGCAGTACTTC
CASSTTSGGGSYEQYF
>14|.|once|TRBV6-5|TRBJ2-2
TGTGCCAGCAGTTACTCGAGAGACACCGGGGAGCTGTTTTTT
CASSYSRDTGELFF